A selection of T cell receptor beta chains follows, all from one sample in a study of lymphopenia after photon versus proton radiotherapy. The repertoire was sequenced with immunoSEQ multiplex PCR; TCRdb's copy has only in-frame clones and lacks some. The repertoire has around 70,000 clones, more than 75% of them found once; the top ten carry roughly 3%. The sample here was peripheral blood, taken from a patient treated with photon-based radiotherapy. The receptors originated from a woman in her sixties or seventies with pancreatic cancer. Each CDR3 is given with its conserved first and last residue. A D gene is named only where the DNA matches it firmly. Clone size is not always given. Where it is, it says once, few, many or a class for expanded clones.

TGTGCCAGCTCACGGGGGAGAACCCTTAACTATGGCTACACCTTC,CASSRGRTLNYGYTF,-,TRBV18,-,TRBJ1-2
TGCGCCAGCAGCTTGAGCGGGAGCGGATACGAGCAGTACTTC,CASSLSGSGYEQYF,once,TRBV5-1,TRBD2,TRBJ2-7
TGTGCCAGCAGTTATCCCGACGGTGAAGCTTTCTTT,CASSYPDGEAFF,-,TRBV6-6,-,TRBJ1-1
TGTGCCATCAGTGAGCGGTCCCAAAGTACTGAAGCTTTCTTT,CAISERSQSTEAFF,-,TRBV10-3,-,TRBJ1-1
TGTGCCTGGAGTCCGAGACCTTACAGGGACCCGACTAGCACAGATACGCAGTATTTT,CAWSPRPYRDPTSTDTQYF,-,TRBV30,-,TRBJ2-3
TGTGCCAGCAGCTCAGGGACTAGCGGGGTATACGAGCAGTACTTC,CASSSGTSGVYEQYF,-,TRBV7-8,TRBD2,TRBJ2-7
TGCAGTGAGGGACTAGCGGGTGAGCAGTTCTTC,CSEGLAGEQFF,once,TRBV20-1,TRBD2,TRBJ2-1
TGTGCCAGCAGGGCCGGGACAGGGAATGAAAAACTGTTTTTT,CASRAGTGNEKLFF,-,TRBV6-1,TRBD1,TRBJ1-4
TGTGCCAGCAGCATGCACCCCTTAGGAACTGAAGCTTTCTTT,CASSMHPLGTEAFF,-,TRBV7-2,-,TRBJ1-1
TGCGCCAGCAGCTTGGCCACTACCCCCAGCGGGGAGCTGTTTTTT,CASSLATTPSGELFF,-,TRBV5-1,-,TRBJ2-2
TGTGCCAGCAGTGAGTTACTAGCGGCAGATACGCAGTATTTT,CASSELLAADTQYF,-,TRBV25-1,TRBD2,TRBJ2-3
TGTGCCAGCAGTGAGACAGGGACTGGCTACACCTTC,CASSETGTGYTF,once,TRBV6-1,TRBD1,TRBJ1-2
TGTGCCAGCAGCTTAGCGGGACAGGCAAGCACAGATACGCAGTATTTT,CASSLAGQASTDTQYF,-,TRBV7-6,TRBD1,TRBJ2-3
TGTGCCAGCAGCGTAACAGGGAACACTGAAGCTTTCTTT,CASSVTGNTEAFF,-,TRBV9,-,TRBJ1-1
TGTGCCAGCAGCTTAGCTCTCCCCCGCCCTCGAGCGGGAGTTAGAACAGATACGCAGTATTTT,CASSLALPRPRAGVRTDTQYF,-,TRBV7-2,TRBD2,TRBJ2-3
TGTGCCAGCTCACCACCCAGCCGGGACAGGGTTCGGAATGAGCAGTTCTTC,CASSPPSRDRVRNEQFF,-,TRBV18,TRBD1,TRBJ2-1
TGTGCCAGCAGTTTACCCCCTCATCAGCCCCAGCATTTT,CASSLPPHQPQHF,-,TRBV28,-,TRBJ1-5
TGTGCCAGCAGTTCGGACAGGGGGCGTGAAAAACTGTTTTTT,CASSSDRGREKLFF,-,TRBV7-6,TRBD1,TRBJ1-4
TGTGCCAGCAGTCCCCAACAGGGTTTTGGGGAGCTGTTTTTT,CASSPQQGFGELFF,few,TRBV6-4,-,TRBJ2-2
TGTGCCAGCAGTGAATCTTGGGGATCTGGAAACACCATATATTTT,CASSESWGSGNTIYF,-,TRBV25-1,-,TRBJ1-3
TGCGCCAGCAGCCAAGAAAGAGGTAGCGGCCTGGGCAATGAGCAGTTCTTC,CASSQERGSGLGNEQFF,-,TRBV4-1,-,TRBJ2-1
TGTGCCAGCAGCTTGCTGGAGGCGGGCTACACCTTC,CASSLLEAGYTF,-,TRBV5-6,-,TRBJ1-2
TGTGCCAGCAGGGAAGACAGGGGCACAGATACGCAGTATTTT,CASREDRGTDTQYF,-,TRBV2,TRBD1,TRBJ2-3
TGTGCTAGCAGCTCGGACAGGGTACGCGAGCAGTACTTC,CASSSDRVREQYF,-,TRBV7-7,TRBD1,TRBJ2-7
TGTGCCAGCAGCAAAGAGGACAGGTACGACTACGAGCAGTACTTC,CASSKEDRYDYEQYF,once,TRBV21-1,-,TRBJ2-7
TGTGCCACCAGCAGAGACCCCTCATCCGGGACAGGGGGCTTCCTCTATGGCTACACCTTC,CATSRDPSSGTGGFLYGYTF,-,TRBV15,TRBD1,TRBJ1-2
TGTGCCAGCAGCCGTATCGTGATTGCGGGAGGACAACTCAATGAGCAGTTCTTC,CASSRIVIAGGQLNEQFF,-,TRBV7-9,TRBD2,TRBJ2-1
TGTGCCAGTAGTCGTACGGGGCTAGGCGGCTACACCTTC,CASSRTGLGGYTF,-,TRBV19,-,TRBJ1-2
TGTGCCAGCAGTGCCGACAGGGCGGACATTCAGTACTTC,CASSADRADIQYF,-,TRBV28,TRBD1,TRBJ2-4
TGCGCCAGCAGCCTAGGTCGGGTAGGTCGCGGCGAGCAGTACTTC,CASSLGRVGRGEQYF,-,TRBV4-1,-,TRBJ2-7
TGTGCCAGTAGTCTAGACGGAGCCAGGCCCCAGCATTTT,CASSLDGARPQHF,-,TRBV19,-,TRBJ1-5
TGTGCCAGCAGCCAAGTCTCGAGAGAGACCCAGTACTTC,CASSQVSRETQYF,-,TRBV14,-,TRBJ2-5
TGTGCCAGCTCACGAATGTTGGATGAGCAGTTCTTC,CASSRMLDEQFF,-,TRBV18,-,TRBJ2-1
TGTGCCAGCAGTCAGGTCCGCCCCTACGAGCAGTACTTC,CASSQVRPYEQYF,-,TRBV6-1,-,TRBJ2-7
TGTGCCAGCAGCCTCCGGACTAGCGGGAGCGGTTATACGCAGTATTTT,CASSLRTSGSGYTQYF,-,TRBV7-9,TRBD2,TRBJ2-3
TGTGCCAGTAGTGAAGACGAAATTTCGGAAGCTTTCTTT,CASSEDEISEAFF,-,TRBV6-1,-,TRBJ1-1
TGCGCCAGCAGCTTACAGGGCTTCGACGAGCAGTACTTC,CASSLQGFDEQYF,-,TRBV5-1,-,TRBJ2-7
TGTGCCAGCTCACCCGGGACAGGGGGCTTCAATGAGCAGTTCTTC,CASSPGTGGFNEQFF,-,TRBV18,TRBD1,TRBJ2-1
TGTGCCAGCAGCTTTCAGGGGTCTAGCGGGGAAAAGCAGTTCTTC,CASSFQGSSGEKQFF,-,TRBV7-2,TRBD2,TRBJ2-1
TGTGCCAGCTCACTTCGCCGGGGTGACCCGCAGTTCTTC,CASSLRRGDPQFF,-,TRBV18,-,TRBJ2-1
TGTGCCAGTAGTCTTAATGGGTTTGAAGCTTTCTTT,CASSLNGFEAFF,once,TRBV19,-,TRBJ1-1
TGTGCTAGCAGCTTCGTCGGCAGGGGGAGGTATGGCTACACCTTC,CASSFVGRGRYGYTF,few,TRBV7-7,TRBD1,TRBJ1-2
TGTGCCAGCAGCTTCGGTAGCGGGTCCTACGAGCAGTACTTC,CASSFGSGSYEQYF,-,TRBV7-2,TRBD2,TRBJ2-7
TGCGCCAGCAGTGAGTCAGAGGACAGGGGGCCCCACCAAGAGACCCAGTACTTC,CASSESEDRGPHQETQYF,-,TRBV10-1,TRBD1,TRBJ2-5
TGTGCCAGCAGCTCCGGTGGGAGCGGGAGTGCCTACGAGCAGTACTTC,CASSSGGSGSAYEQYF,-,TRBV7-9,TRBD2,TRBJ2-7
TGTGCCAGCAGCTTACAGCGGGAGTATGAGCAGTTCTTC,CASSLQREYEQFF,once,TRBV7-2,TRBD2,TRBJ2-1
TGTGCCAGCAGTTTAGTGGCTAGCGGGACTTGGGGGACCCAGTACTTC,CASSLVASGTWGTQYF,-,TRBV27,TRBD2,TRBJ2-5
TGCGCCAGCATTTCCTCTCCGGGGGCCAACACTGAAGCTTTCTTT,CASISSPGANTEAFF,once,TRBV5-1,-,TRBJ1-1